This T cell receptor (beta chain) was captured in a study of blood T cell repertoires in COVID-19 (dated by TCRdb to 2019 to 2021). Notes on the research overall: Samples from collaborators originated in the United States, Italy and Spain and spanned both the acute and convalescent phases of COVID-19. The prospective study material was composed of cDNA or gDNA derived from T cells, B-cell-depleted T cells, or PBMCs. Deeply sampled blood TCRbeta repertoires from subjects exposed to, actively infected with, or recovered from COVID-19 were included in the dataset. A freely available public database, intended as a resource for researchers studying the immune response to SARS-CoV-2, is where the repertoires were released. Samples came from the ongoing ImmuneRACE study (first 160 participants) plus 1,254 subjects from 6 global collaborators. Nearly every sample came with metadata listing a de-identified subject ID, COVID-19 status, age in years and sex. Where available, HLA class I and class II types were taken from metadata supplied by the sample provider and were not determined by assay-based typing.

Points on this clone: Its antigen specificity is not known. There are no base qualities to consult, and no much larger clone falls within one base.

What the work shows at the level of the full study, not this receptor alone: The amount of clinical and demographic metadata varied by source and participant and was provided uncurated.

The immunoSEQ Assay, a bias-controlled multiplex PCR, was used to amplify TCRbeta CDR3 regions from genomic DNA. Regarding the original processing steps: The number of nucleated cells in each sample was estimated from the amplification of reference gene primers within the assay. To quantify the absolute abundance of each unique TCRbeta CDR3 rearrangement, sequence reads were collapsed and filtered. For each sample, productive Simpson clonality was calculated as the square root of Simpson's diversity index over productive rearrangements. Not all clones reach the TCRdb copy of this immuneACCESS table, which keeps in-frame sequences only. Checked studies attribute under half of the gap to unresolved V genes and leave the rest unexplained. V, J and clone size are taken as reported in that table, and D and trimming were inferred from the DNA itself. In this sample the table shows around 270,000 clones, about 89% of which occur a single time. Roughly 5% of the sample is held by the ten biggest clonotypes.

Each collaborating institution followed its own protocols to collect whole blood in K2EDTA tubes. For TCRbeta analysis, collaborators shipped samples as frozen whole blood, isolated PBMCs, or DNA extracted from either of those sample types. The sequence came from a man in his forties with acute or convalescent COVID-19. Specimen: peripheral blood.

The CDR3 region reads CASSFTSGGIGELFF. Here is the DNA: TGTGCCAGCAGTTTCACTAGCGGGGGGATCGGGGAGCTGTTTTTT. Recombination linked TRBV11-2 to TRBJ2-2; 12 middle bases align to TRBD2. Trimming accounts for 6 bases at V and 7 bases at J, while the number of junction bases matched to no gene is 6. Including cysteine and phenylalanine, the CDR3 has 15 amino acids. The DNA shown is the 45-base CDR3, in frame from base 1. From the germline V gene, CDR1 is SGHAT and CDR2 is FQNNGV.